The 2 T cell receptor beta chains presented below share a single source sample, sequenced in a study of blood T cell repertoires in COVID-19. Produced via immunoSEQ multiplex PCR; TCRdb's table is partial and in-frame only. Of approximately 200,000 clones listed, 86% are singletons. Sequencing was performed on PBMCs or T cells enriched from blood (not recorded which). The receptors come from a woman between 25 and 40 years old who had been exposed to COVID-19.

The gene calls are TRBV10-3 and TRBJ1-2; D not resolved. The CDR3 contains 13 residues. The germline V gene has CDR1 ENHRY and CDR2 SYGVKD. Trimming cost V 2 bases and J 8 bases, with 12 bases left between them. As DNA, the CDR3 is TGTGCCATCAGTGAGGACGCGGGAGCCGGCTACACCTTC. Translated: CAISEDAGAGYTF.

The chain joins TRBV9 to TRBJ1-3; D might be TRBD1 (6 bases). V was trimmed by 1 base and J by 4 bases, leaving 12 bases between them. This CDR3 is built from 15 residues. The germline gives CDR1 SGDLS, CDR2 YYNGEE. The CDR3 protein is CASSVMGAQGNTIYF. The DNA for the CDR3 is TGTGCCAGCAGCGTAATGGGGGCGCAGGGAAACACCATATATTTT.